This is a list of T cell receptor beta chains from one sample in a study of response to subunit inactivated influenza vaccine. Via MiXCR, TCRdb re-called the RT-PCR reads, giving one row per CDR3 protein. The table shows approximately 570,000 distinct CDR3 sequences, with less than 10% occurring only once. The source material was PBMCs from blood, sampled around 2 years after vaccination. These receptors originate from a man aged 45-69 years who received an inactivated influenza vaccine. Both conserved end residues are part of each CDR3.

CASSLEGLKNTEAFF	TRBV7-2	TRBJ1-1
CASSQDSSAGANVLTF	TRBV4-3	TRBJ2-6
CASSYEVARNYEQYF	TRBV6-2/TRBV6-3	TRBJ2-7
CASSETGGVDGEQYF	TRBV6-1	TRBJ2-7
CSVGGSSSSSYEQYF	TRBV29-1	TRBJ2-7
CATSTRTDRADTQYF	TRBV15	TRBJ2-3
CSASRTNTEAFF	TRBV20-1	TRBJ1-1
CASSSTSGGVTYNEQFF	TRBV12-3/TRBV12-4	TRBJ2-1
CASSLDQWPGLSSYNEQFF	TRBV11-2	TRBJ2-1
CASSPAGTFNEKLFF	TRBV18	TRBJ1-4
CASSLGGVKETQYF	TRBV11-2	TRBJ2-5
CASSGRAAGPNTEAFF	TRBV9	TRBJ1-1
CASSSGTSHEQFF	TRBV5-1	TRBJ2-1